What follows are 20 T cell receptor beta chains derived from one specimen sequenced in a study of T cells after yellow fever vaccination. TCRdb analysed the 5' RACE reads with MiXCR anew, one entry per CDR3 protein. The profile shows just under 85,000 distinct CDR3 sequences, more than 10% of them singletons. This specimen was CD8+ T cells not binding an NS4B(214-222) dextramer, sorted from PBMCs, taken 21 days after the first yellow fever vaccination. The receptors stem from a man in his late teens or twenties who received the YFV17D yellow fever vaccine.

The chain uses TRBV12-3 or TRBV12-4 and TRBJ2-1, with a tentative D call TRBD1 (6 bases). Between the trimmed V and J ends, which lost 5 bases and 6 bases, there was a span of 14 bases. CDR3 length: 14 residues. CDR3 in DNA: TGTGCCAGCAGTCCCCGAGAAGGGGGCAATGAGCAGTTCTTC. Protein: CASSPREGGNEQFF.

CDR3 loop: CASSLGGSPYQPQHF. The CDR3 nucleotides are TGTGCCAGCAGCTTAGGCGGCAGCCCCTATCAGCCCCAGCATTTT. The chain uses TRBV7-8 and TRBJ1-5; D is uncertain. Germline CDR1 is SGHVS and CDR2 is FQNEAQ. V was trimmed by 1 base and J by 5 bases, leaving 12 bases between them. The CDR3 is made up of 15 amino acids.

The table lists this clonotype with a few counts. The rearrangement uses TRBV6-2 or TRBV6-3 and TRBJ2-7; D call uncertain. The germline V and J ends were trimmed by 2 bases and 3 bases, with 11 bases remaining between them. The CDR3 covers 14 residues. From germline, CDR1 is MNHEY and CDR2 SVGEGT. CDR3 in amino acids: CASSYHPKGYEQYF. As DNA, the CDR3 is TGTGCCAGCAGTTACCATCCGAAGGGCTACGAGCAGTACTTC.

There are a few counts of this clonotype. V usage is TRBV5-1 and J usage is TRBJ2-5; D call uncertain. There are 15 residues in the CDR3. Germline values: CDR1 SGHRS, CDR2 YFSETQ. V was cut by 5 bases and J by 1 base, with 15 bases left in between. CDR3 protein: CASSRLHRGQETQYF. The CDR3 coding sequence is TGCGCCAGCAGTCGACTCCACCGAGGCCAAGAGACCCAGTACTTC.

This clonotype has a handful of counts. The chain uses TRBV7-8 and TRBJ1-1; 10 positions agree with TRBD1. Germline V gene data show CDR1 as SGHVS and CDR2 as FQNEAQ. The CDR3 is made up of 15 amino acids. The V and J ends lost 8 bases and 1 base, in that order; junction bases with no gene match: 7. The CDR3 DNA reads TGTGCCAGCGAAGGGACAGGGGAATCGAACACTGAAGCTTTCTTT. Its protein is CASEGTGESNTEAFF.

Note on this clonotype: An end of the junction differs from the germline gene, which may be a read error. V usage is TRBV7-2 and J usage is TRBJ1-1; possibly TRBD1 for D (6 bases). Germline lookup yields CDR1 SGHTA and CDR2 FQGNSA. This CDR3 has 15 residues. The chain's CDR3 is CASSLASGVNTEAFF. In DNA, the CDR3 is TGTGCCAGCAGCCTAGCCTCAGGGGTGAACACTGAAGCTTTCTTT.

In DNA form, the CDR3 reads TGCGCCAGCAGCCCCAGAGCGGCAGATACGCAGTATTTT. Its protein is CASSPRAADTQYF. V usage is TRBV4-3 and J usage is TRBJ2-3; TRBD2 is a possible D gene (5 bases). Germline values: CDR1 LGHNA, CDR2 YSLEER. The CDR3 has 13 amino acids. Trimming removed 4 bases at V and 4 bases at J, with 9 bases between.

This clonotype showed up many times. This CDR3 is CATEGPSEAFF. DNA for the CDR3: TGTGCCACAGAGGGGCCGTCTGAAGCTTTCTTT. This rearrangement joins TRBV6-2 or TRBV6-3 to TRBJ1-1; tentative D call: TRBD1 (5 bases). The CDR3 has 11 residues. Trimming pared 10 bases from V and 6 bases from J, leaving 12 bases between. Germline CDR1 and CDR2: MNHEY and SVGEGT.

J is TRBJ2-2 and V is TRBV21-1. TRBV21-1 is annotated as a pseudogene. This CDR3 comprises 15 residues. CDR3 sequence reads: CASSKALYGNGELFF. CDR3 sequence (DNA): TGTGCCAGCAGCAAAGCGCTTTATGGTAACGGGGAGCTGTTTTTT.

The rearrangement joins TRBV28 to TRBJ2-5; D uncertain. This CDR3 is 14 amino acids long. Per the germline V gene, CDR1 is MDHEN and CDR2 is SYDVKM. Trimming removed 2 bases at V and 1 base at J, with 8 bases between. CDR3 sequence (DNA): TGTGCCAGCAGTTTACCCGGGCCCCAAGAGACCCAGTACTTC. Amino acids: CASSLPGPQETQYF.

The rearrangement joins TRBV10-3 to TRBJ2-7, with TRBD1 matching over 7 bases. J was trimmed by 2 bases and V by 5 bases; bases with no gene match: 9. This CDR3 contains 15 residues. CDR1 is ENHRY, CDR2 SYGVKD, per germline. The CDR3 loop is CAISTIQGITYEQYF. The CDR3 DNA reads as TGTGCCATCAGTACAATACAGGGGATCACCTACGAGCAGTACTTC.

This clonotype was detected many times. CDR3 DNA sequence: TGTGCCAAGAAAAACATTCAGTACTTC. Amino acid sequence: CAKKNIQYF. This chain links TRBV21-1 with TRBJ2-4. TRBV21-1 is a pseudogene locus. The CDR3 contains 9 residues.

A few counts support this clonotype. Here the CDR3 DNA reads TGTGCCAGCAGCTTAACGTTGTCTAGCGCCTACAATGAGCAGTTCTTC. This translates into CASSLTLSSAYNEQFF. This chain joins TRBV7-3 and TRBJ2-1, with D tentatively TRBD2 (6 bases). V was trimmed by 0 bases and J by 2 bases, leaving 11 bases between them. The CDR3 has 16 amino acids. Germline values: CDR1 SGHTA, CDR2 FQGTGA.

The gene calls are TRBV27 and TRBJ2-1; D may be TRBD2 (6 bases). With 2 bases removed from V and 7 bases from J, the gap between germline ends came to 12 bases. This CDR3 spans 14 amino acids. The germline V gene has CDR1 MNHEY and CDR2 SMNVEV (reference sequence). The CDR3 DNA reads as TGTGCCAGCAGTTTAGAGGCGGGATCTAATGAGCAGTTCTTC. It translates to CASSLEAGSNEQFF.

In this sample, this clonotype turned up a few times. The V call is TRBV27, the J call TRBJ2-7, with D perhaps matching TRBD1 (6 bases). Trimming removed 4 bases at V and 4 bases at J, with 17 bases between. Germline V gene lookup returns CDR1 MNHEY and CDR2 SMNVEV (reference sequence). The CDR3 loop spans 15 amino acids. The CDR3 reads CASSYTGSLGYEQYF. Written as DNA, the CDR3 is TGTGCCAGCAGTTACACAGGGTCTCTGGGGTACGAGCAGTACTTC.

The V and J genes are TRBV5-1 and TRBJ1-5, with a weak D call TRBD1 (6 bases). The germline CDR1 and CDR2 sequences are SGHRS and YFSETQ. The ends were cut back, 4 bases at V and 3 bases at J, with 14 bases in the middle. This CDR3 has 15 amino acids. CDR3 loop: CASSRWGGDNQPQHF. Here the CDR3 DNA reads TGCGCCAGCAGCCGTTGGGGGGGCGACAATCAGCCCCAGCATTTT.

The rearrangement links TRBV23-1 to TRBJ2-3; 11 nucleotides agree with TRBD1. TRBV23-1 belongs to the ORF category, with a function that is uncertain. This CDR3 contains 21 residues. The ends lost 0 bases at V and 0 bases at J; junction bases unmatched: 14. As DNA, the CDR3 is TGCGCCAGCAGTCAATCGCGGGGGGACAGGGGGTATCTTCCAAGCACAGATACGCAGTATTTT. Translated: CASSQSRGDRGYLPSTDTQYF.

The chain recombines TRBV19 with TRBJ1-1; 8 bases align to TRBD1. The CDR3 is 13 amino acids. Looked up from germline, CDR1 is LNHDA and CDR2 is SQIVND (reference sequence). With V trimmed by 3 bases and J by 3 bases, 0 bases remained unmatched. DNA for the CDR3: TGTGCCAGTAGTATGACAGGGGACACTGAAGCTTTCTTT. Amino acids: CASSMTGDTEAFF.

This clonotype was detected ten times or more. The V gene is TRBV20-1, the J gene TRBJ1-2; 8 bases match TRBD1. Looked up from germline, CDR1 is DFQATT and CDR2 is SNEGSKA (reference sequence). CDR3 length: 13 amino acids. The ends lost 6 bases at V and 5 bases at J; junction bases unmatched: 8. In DNA form, the CDR3 reads TGCAGTGCAGGGACAGGCGACCATTATGGCTACACCTTC. This gives the protein CSAGTGDHYGYTF.

The rearrangement uses TRBV4-1 and TRBJ2-5; a weak D match, TRBD1 (5 bases). In germline, CDR1 is MGHRA, CDR2 YSYEKL. V lost 4 bases, J lost 0 bases, and 9 bases lay in between. The CDR3 length is 14 residues. CDR3 coding DNA: TGCGCCAGCAGCCCGCGACAGTACCAAGAGACCCAGTACTTC. Amino acid sequence: CASSPRQYQETQYF.